This TCR beta chain was observed in a study of vaccination and CD4 T cells after COVID-19 (dated by TCRdb to between 2021 and 2024). For context, the study as a whole: Every convalescent patient had a positive nasal swab PCR test for SARS-CoV-2, with mild disease in 9 or 10 patients and severe disease in one. The convalescent cohort comprised six males and four females, including two Hispanic individuals, seven Caucasians, two Asians and one multiracial person. Participants received two doses of either the Pfizer-BioNTech BNT162b2 vaccine (n=8) or the Moderna mRNA-1273 vaccine (n=2). Post-COVID blood samples from convalescent patients were collected a median of around 100 days after diagnosis, with a range of about 35 to 180 days. The time from the second vaccine dose to post-vaccine blood sampling had a median of 72 days and ranged from roughly 12 to 241 days. Overlapping spike peptide pools from SARS-CoV-2 and from the common cold coronaviruses HCoV-NL63, HCoV-OC43 and HCoV-229E were used as culture stimuli. As controls, cultures received a CEFX viral epitope pool (the positive control), an HIV-1 Nef peptide pool (the negative control), or no peptide at all. In over 8 COVID-19 convalescent patients and a handful of infection-naive healthy vaccine recipients, researchers compared the spike-specific CD4+ TCR repertoire from before mRNA vaccination with the repertoire from after.

The sample's treatment or condition, from its label and the paper: approximately 9-day PBMC culture with coronavirus spike peptide pools or control peptides (ViraFEST assay). The ViraFEST assay was used in the study, in which antigen-specific T cells were expanded with peptide pools and expanded clonotypes were subsequently identified by TCR sequencing. The convalescent patients' positive SARS-CoV-2 PCR tests were from March to December 2020, which was before the Alpha, Beta and Delta variants emerged in the United States. Each well held 2.2 million or so PBMCs cultured with 10 ug/ml peptide pools in IMDM containing roughly 5% human AB serum and roughly 9 IU/ml IL-2. Half of the culture medium was replaced with fresh IL-2-containing medium on days 3 and 7. Once the cells had been in culture for over 9 days, the EasySep CD4+ T cell isolation kit was used to isolate CD4+ T cells by negative selection. Ficoll-Paque Plus gradient centrifugation was used to isolate PBMCs from whole blood, and the isolated PBMCs were then either used fresh or cryopreserved at -140C. Each culture condition was generally run in triplicate wells.

What the authors observed across the whole study: In convalescent patients, a median approximately 83% of post-vaccine SARS-CoV-2-reactive clones were detected only after vaccination, suggesting vaccine-specific priming. An increase in the median number of SARS-CoV-2-reactive clonotypes from 20 to 25 after infection to approximately 41 after vaccination was observed, but the change was not found to be significant. Only a relatively small number of convalescent patients were included in the study, and early timepoints following natural infection were not analyzed. Of the vaccine-specific clones found in convalescent patients, nearly all (304 of 307) were mono-reactive for SARS-CoV-2 spike instead of being cross-reactive with common cold coronaviruses.

This clonotype was picked up one time. Its target antigen remains unknown. Base qualities are not recorded, but no much larger clone differs from it by a single base. A single read makes a weak case. At the junction V is shortened by 4 bases and J by 9 bases, with 22 bases in between. There are 17 amino acids in the CDR3, from cysteine to phenylalanine inclusive. Just CDR3 DNA is preserved here, 51 bases in frame from base 1. The receptor library was made with PCR. TCR sequencing of DNA from cultured CD4+ T cells used the Oncomine TCR Beta short-read assay at the Johns Hopkins FTIC core. The QIAamp micro DNA kit was used to extract genomic DNA from the cultured CD4+ T cells. The Oncomine TCR Beta libraries from cultured CD4+ T cells were pooled using unique dual indexes and then sequenced on an Illumina iSeq 100. The original pipeline was this. Non-productive sequences were removed, and CDR3s that did not start with C, did not end with F or W, or were shorter than 7 amino acids were discarded. Antigen-specific clonotypes were identified with the MANAFEST web application by comparing peptide-stimulated wells with reference and other culture wells. To be called positive, a clone needed an FDR below 0.05, an odds ratio above 5, and a productive frequency above 0.1% in at least two of three replicate wells. Clonotypes that were significantly expanded in both SARS-CoV-2 spike wells and at least one common cold coronavirus spike condition were defined as cross-reactive. CDR3 homology was assessed with Levenshtein distances (stringdist) and unrooted phylogenetic trees (ape) in R version 3.6.1. TCRdb reprocessed the public reads (quality trimming at Q25 with fastp, clone calling with MiXCR) and kept in-frame beta chains. Identical CDR3 protein sequences are pooled into one entry, listed with their most common genes and DNA. These V and J calls are TCRdb output, not the study's own analysis. Here the sample has tens of thousands of distinct CDR3 sequences; 50% to 75% occur a single time. The ten largest clones add up to 4% to 5.5% of the sample.

The V gene is TRBV6-7 and the J gene is TRBJ1-6; the D gene cannot be named for sure. TRBV6-7 is given ORF status, its function remaining uncertain. The sequenced sample consisted of CD4+ T cells from blood, cultured in vitro. This clonotype was sampled from a human donor who had recovered from COVID-19. CDR3 protein: CASSSPAIDLLGSPLHF. Read as DNA, the sequence is TGTGCCAGCAGTTCCCCGGCCATAGACCTCTTGGGTTCACCCCTCCACTTT.